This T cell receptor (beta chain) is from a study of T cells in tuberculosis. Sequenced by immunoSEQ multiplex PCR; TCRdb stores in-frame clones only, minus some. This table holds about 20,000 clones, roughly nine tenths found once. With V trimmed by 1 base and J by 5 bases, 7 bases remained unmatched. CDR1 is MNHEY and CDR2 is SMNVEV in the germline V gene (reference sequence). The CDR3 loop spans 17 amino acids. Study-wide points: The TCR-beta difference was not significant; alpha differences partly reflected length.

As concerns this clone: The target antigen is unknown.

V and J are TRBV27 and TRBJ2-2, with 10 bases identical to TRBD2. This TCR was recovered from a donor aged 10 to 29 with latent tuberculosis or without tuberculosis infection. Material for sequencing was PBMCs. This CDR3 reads CASSLYGSGGGTGELFF. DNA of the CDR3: TGTGCCAGCAGTTTATACGGAAGCGGGGGGGGAACCGGGGAGCTGTTTTTT.